A single sample is the source of the 22 T cell receptor beta chains below, sequenced in a study of blood T cell repertoires in COVID-19. Libraries were prepared by immunoSEQ multiplex PCR; TCRdb keeps only in-frame clonotypes and omits some of them. The table includes roughly 120,000 clones, roughly 80% detected once. Material for sequencing was peripheral blood. These receptors all come from a man older than 75 with COVID-19, enrolled during active disease.

This clone occurred a few times. V gene TRBV7-9 combines with J gene TRBJ1-1, with D possibly matching TRBD1 (6 bases). From germline, CDR1 is SEHNR and CDR2 FQNEAQ (reference sequence). V shed 1 base and J shed 11 bases, with 14 bases lying between them. This CDR3 comprises 13 residues. The CDR3 nucleotides read TGTGCCAGCAGCTTAGTAGGGGTAAGGGGGGCTTTCTTT. It translates to CASSLVGVRGAFF. The variable domain in full, with the rest retrieved from reference TRBV7-9 and TRBJ1-1, is DTGVSQNPRHKITKRGQNVTFRCDPISEHNRLYWYRQTLGQGPEFLTYFQNEAQLEKSRLLSDRFSAERPKGSFSTLEIQRTEQGDSAMYLCASSLVGVRGAFFGQGTRLTVV.

This chain's CDR3 is CATSRQGAGYGYTF. DNA for the CDR3: TGTGCCACCAGCAGGCAGGGGGCTGGTTATGGCTACACCTTC. J is TRBJ1-2 and V is TRBV15; 8 bases agree with TRBD1. Unmatched junction bases numbered 5, after V lost 3 bases and J lost 5 bases. Germline CDR1 reads LNHNV; CDR2 reads YYDKDF (reference sequence). The CDR3 runs 14 residues.

The sample holds a few counts of this clone. The chain employs TRBV7-9 and TRBJ1-2; TRBD1 matches at 9 bases. The ends lost 3 bases at V and 7 bases at J; junction bases unmatched: 6. CDR3 length: 14 amino acids. Germline assignment: CDR1 SEHNR and CDR2 FQNEAQ (reference sequence). Written as DNA, the CDR3 is TGTGCCAGCAGCTTTGGACAGGGGCTCACTGGCTACACCTTC. This encodes CASSFGQGLTGYTF.

The CDR3 is CASGTSRRHPYEQYF. The DNA for the CDR3 is TGTGCCAGCGGGACTAGCCGGAGACATCCCTACGAGCAGTACTTC. The chain employs TRBV28 and TRBJ2-7; 9 bases align to TRBD2. Germline CDR1 is MDHEN and CDR2 is SYDVKM. The V gene end was trimmed by 8 bases and the J gene end by 2 bases; junction bases not matched to a gene: 10. CDR3 length: 15 amino acids.

The chain is built from TRBV19 and TRBJ1-1; 9 nucleotides match TRBD1. CDR3 length: 15 amino acids. Germline assignment: CDR1 LNHDA and CDR2 SQIVND (reference sequence). V shed 5 bases and J 0 bases; nucleotides not matched to a gene: 4. This chain's CDR3 is CASSPGTGMNTEAFF. DNA of the CDR3: TGTGCCAGTAGTCCAGGGACAGGGATGAACACTGAAGCTTTCTTT.

Only one count was recorded for this clone. The chain links TRBV6-4 to TRBJ2-3; 10 positions agree with TRBD2. Germline V CDR1 and CDR2: MRHNA, SNTAGT. The CDR3 loop spans 16 amino acids. J lost 5 bases, V lost 5 bases, and 10 bases had no gene match. The CDR3 coding sequence is TGTGCCAGCAGTCCGGGACTAGCGTTCCTCGGAGATACGCAGTATTTT. Residues: CASSPGLAFLGDTQYF.

This chain links TRBV29-1 with TRBJ2-3; 10 bases line up with TRBD1. The CDR3 is 15 amino acids. Germline trimming cut 1 base from V and 2 bases from J; bases unmatched to any gene: 3. In germline, CDR1 is SQVTM, CDR2 ANQGSEA. CDR3 loop: CSVEAGTGATDTQYF. The DNA of the CDR3 is TGCAGCGTTGAAGCCGGGACAGGGGCCACAGATACGCAGTATTTT.

This clone was detected only a few times. V gene TRBV9 combines with J gene TRBJ1-5; D unclear. The CDR3 covers 13 residues. The V gene's germline CDR1 is SGDLS and CDR2 YYNGEE. V was clipped by 4 bases and J by 4 bases, with 9 bases between them. CDR3 sequence (DNA): TGTGCCAGCAGCCCCGCCCAGAATCAGCCCCAGCATTTT. Translating gives CASSPAQNQPQHF.

The V and J genes are TRBV3-1 (or the pseudogene TRBV3-2) and TRBJ2-7; 7 bases are a match to TRBD1. The CDR3 length is 18 residues. CDR1 is LGHDT, CDR2 YNNKEL, per germline (reference sequence). V lost 2 bases and J lost 7; bases outside the gene matches: 20. DNA of the CDR3: TGTGCCAGCAGCCAACGAAGGGGCTCGGACAGGACCCTTGAAGAGCAGTACTTC. Protein product: CASSQRRGSDRTLEEQYF.

The rearrangement links TRBV2 to TRBJ1-6, with 7 nucleotides matching TRBD1. V lost 8 bases to trimming and J lost 10 bases; unmatched junction nucleotides: 11. The germline CDR1 and CDR2 sequences are SNHLY and FYNNEI. This CDR3 contains 14 residues. The CDR3 DNA reads as TGTGCCAGCTCTAGACAGGGCCTAGGGTCACCCCTCCACTTT. Amino acids: CASSRQGLGSPLHF.

This clone was counted at least ten times. The chain joins TRBV7-2 to TRBJ1-5; D unclear. Germline V gene sequence: CDR1 SGHTA, CDR2 FQGNSA. With 1 base removed from V and 7 bases from J, the gap between germline ends came to 8 bases. The CDR3 sequence is 13 residues long. The CDR3 DNA reads as TGTGCCAGCAGCTTAGGTTACAGCCAGCCCCAGCATTTT. Translating it yields CASSLGYSQPQHF.

This CDR3 reads CASSAGSNSYEQYF. CDR3 DNA sequence: TGTGCCAGCAGTGCCGGGAGTAACTCCTACGAGCAGTACTTC. The rearrangement links TRBV9 to TRBJ2-7, with D possibly matching TRBD2 (6 bases). Germline CDR1 SGDLS, CDR2 YYNGEE. The CDR3 has 14 amino acids. V lost 5 bases to trimming and J lost 0 bases, with 12 bases between them.

The J gene is TRBJ2-5, the V gene TRBV28, with 8 bases fitting TRBD1. CDR3 length: 15 residues. V was clipped by 6 bases and J by 5 bases; unmatched bases: 11. Germline CDR1 is MDHEN and CDR2 is SYDVKM. The DNA for the CDR3 is TGTGCCAGCAGCAAGGGGACAGGACCCCTGGAGACCCAGTACTTC. Translated: CASSKGTGPLETQYF.

In its sample, this clone was seen a few times. The V gene is TRBV2, the J gene TRBJ1-1; D is possibly TRBD1 (6 bases). CDR1 and CDR2 from the germline V gene are SNHLY and FYNNEI. Trimming pared 2 bases from V and 5 bases from J, leaving 12 bases between. The CDR3 extends over 14 amino acids. The CDR3 loop reads CASSELEGGTEAFF. CDR3 DNA: TGTGCCAGCAGTGAATTGGAGGGGGGGACTGAAGCTTTCTTT. The whole variable domain, filled in from reference TRBV2 and TRBJ1-1, reads EPEVTQTPSHQVTQMGQEVILRCVPISNHLYFYWYRQILGQKVEFLVSFYNNEISEKSEIFDDQFSVERPDGSNFTLKIRSTKLEDSAMYFCASSELEGGTEAFFGQGTRLTVV.

J is TRBJ2-1 and V is TRBV7-8; the match to TRBD2 covers 13 bases. From germline, CDR1 is SGHVS and CDR2 FQNEAQ. The ends lost 1 base at V and 8 bases at J; junction bases unmatched: 2. There are 15 residues in the CDR3. This chain's CDR3 is CASSLGTSGRDEQFF. CDR3 DNA: TGTGCCAGCAGCTTAGGGACTAGCGGGAGAGATGAGCAGTTCTTC. Based on the CDR3 plus reference TRBV7-8 and TRBJ2-1, the full variable domain is GAGVSQSPRYKVAKRGQDVALRCDPISGHVSLFWYQQALGQGPEFLTYFQNEAQLDKSGLPSDRFFAERPEGSVSTLKIQRTQQEDSAVYLCASSLGTSGRDEQFFGPGTRLTVL.

This chain uses TRBV9 with TRBJ2-7, with 8 positions matching TRBD2. Germline V gives CDR1 SGDLS, CDR2 YYNGEE. The CDR3 spans 14 residues. Trimming at V came to 3 bases and at J to 7 bases, leaving 9 bases not matched to a gene. The CDR3 DNA follows: TGTGCCAGCAGCGCCAGCGGGAGTGAAGTGGAGCAGTACTTC. Its translation: CASSASGSEVEQYF.

V and J are TRBV6-5 and TRBJ2-1; no clear D. The V end lost 3 bases, the J end lost 1 base, and 10 bases lay between the germline ends. The CDR3 spans 15 residues. Germline loops: CDR1 MNHEY, CDR2 SVGAGI. The CDR3 reads CASSYWPISYNEQFF. Written as DNA, the CDR3 is TGTGCCAGCAGTTATTGGCCAATATCCTACAATGAGCAGTTCTTC.

The chain employs TRBV28 and TRBJ1-4; D gene unclear. The CDR3 totals 14 residues. V lost 3 bases, J lost 3 bases, and 8 bases lay in between. CDR1 is MDHEN, CDR2 SYDVKM, per germline. CDR3 residues: CASSFDGANEKLFF. CDR3 DNA sequence: TGTGCCAGCAGTTTTGACGGGGCTAATGAAAAACTGTTTTTT.

CDR3 sequence (DNA): TGTGCCAGCAGCAAAACGGACGGACCGGCGGGTAACTTTTTACAAGAGACCCAGTACTTC. This encodes CASSKTDGPAGNFLQETQYF. The chain recombines TRBV21-1 with TRBJ2-5; the table gives TRBD2 as D, unverified against the DNA. TRBV21-1 is shown as a pseudogene. This CDR3 contains 20 residues.

V usage is TRBV6-6 and J usage is TRBJ1-2; 10 bases fit TRBD1. Germline CDR1 reads MNHNY; CDR2 reads SVGAGI (reference sequence). The trim removed 2 bases at V and 4 bases at J, leaving 7 bases unmatched. This CDR3 spans 16 amino acids. CDR3 in DNA: TGTGCCAGCAGTTACCCCGAGGGGACAGGGGCCTATGGCTACACCTTC. Its protein is CASSYPEGTGAYGYTF.

This clone was recorded only once. The gene calls are TRBV19 and TRBJ2-4; TRBD1 is a possible D gene (6 bases). Trimming took 0 bases from V and 6 from J, leaving 12 bases between them. Germline values: CDR1 LNHDA, CDR2 SQIVND (reference sequence). CDR3 size: 15 residues. The CDR3 DNA sequence: TGTGCCAGTAGTATAGAGGGGGCAGAGGGAAACATTCAGTACTTC. It encodes CASSIEGAEGNIQYF.

V is TRBV15 and J is TRBJ2-7, with D perhaps TRBD2 (7 bases). The CDR3 sequence is 16 residues long. Trimming pared 4 bases from V and 1 base from J, leaving 17 bases between. Germline V gene sequence: CDR1 LNHNV, CDR2 YYDKDF (reference sequence). The CDR3 nucleotides are TGTGCCACCAGCACCTTCGGGGGGCGAAAGTCCTACGAGCAGTACTTC. Its protein product is CATSTFGGRKSYEQYF.